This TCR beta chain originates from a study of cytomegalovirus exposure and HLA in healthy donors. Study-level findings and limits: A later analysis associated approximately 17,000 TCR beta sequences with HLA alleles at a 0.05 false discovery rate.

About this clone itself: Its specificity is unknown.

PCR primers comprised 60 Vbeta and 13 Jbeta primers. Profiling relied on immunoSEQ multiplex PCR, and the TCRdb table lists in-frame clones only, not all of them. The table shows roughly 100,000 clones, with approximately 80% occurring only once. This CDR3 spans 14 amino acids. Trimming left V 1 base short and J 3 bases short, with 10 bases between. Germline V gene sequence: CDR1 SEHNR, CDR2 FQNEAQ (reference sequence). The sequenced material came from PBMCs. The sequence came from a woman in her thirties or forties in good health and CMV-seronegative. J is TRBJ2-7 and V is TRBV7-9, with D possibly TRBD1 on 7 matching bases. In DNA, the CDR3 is TGTGCCAGCAGCTTAGGGGGGGACAGCTACGAGCAGTACTTC. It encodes CASSLGGDSYEQYF.